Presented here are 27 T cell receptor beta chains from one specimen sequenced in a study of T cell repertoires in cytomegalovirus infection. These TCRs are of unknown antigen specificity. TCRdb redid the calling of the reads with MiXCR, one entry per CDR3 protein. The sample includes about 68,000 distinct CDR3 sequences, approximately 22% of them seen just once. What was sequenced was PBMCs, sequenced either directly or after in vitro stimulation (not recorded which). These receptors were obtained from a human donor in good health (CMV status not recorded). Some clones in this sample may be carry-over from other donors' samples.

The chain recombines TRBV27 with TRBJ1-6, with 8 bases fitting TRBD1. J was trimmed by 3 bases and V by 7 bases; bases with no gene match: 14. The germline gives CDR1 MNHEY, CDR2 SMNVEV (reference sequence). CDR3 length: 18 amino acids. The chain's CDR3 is CASTPRMAGGDYNSPLHF. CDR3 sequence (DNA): TGTGCCAGCACTCCGAGGATGGCAGGGGGCGACTATAATTCACCCCTCCACTTT.

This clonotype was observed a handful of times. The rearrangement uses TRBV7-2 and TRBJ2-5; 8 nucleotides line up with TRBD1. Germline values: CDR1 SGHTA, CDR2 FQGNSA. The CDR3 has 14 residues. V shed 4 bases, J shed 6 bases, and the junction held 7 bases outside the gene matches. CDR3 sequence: CASSSRDRTKTQYF. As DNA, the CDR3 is TGTGCCAGCAGCTCTAGGGACAGGACGAAGACCCAGTACTTC.

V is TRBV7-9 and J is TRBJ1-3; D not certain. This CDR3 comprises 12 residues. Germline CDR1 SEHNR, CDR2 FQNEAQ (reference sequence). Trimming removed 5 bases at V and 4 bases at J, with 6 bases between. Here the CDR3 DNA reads TGTGCCAGCAGCCTGAAAGGAAACACCATATATTTT. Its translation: CASSLKGNTIYF.

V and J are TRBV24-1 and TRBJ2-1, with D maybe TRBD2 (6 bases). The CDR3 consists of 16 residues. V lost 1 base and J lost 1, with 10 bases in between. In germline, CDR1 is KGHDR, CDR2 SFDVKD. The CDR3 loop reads CATSDFSGPSYNEQFF. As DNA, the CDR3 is TGTGCCACCAGTGATTTTAGCGGACCATCCTACAATGAGCAGTTCTTC.

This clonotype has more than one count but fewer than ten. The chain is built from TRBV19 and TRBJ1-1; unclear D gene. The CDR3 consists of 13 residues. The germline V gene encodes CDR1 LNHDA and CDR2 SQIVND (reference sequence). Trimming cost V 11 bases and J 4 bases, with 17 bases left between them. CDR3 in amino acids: CAANRVGGTEAFF. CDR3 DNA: TGTGCCGCAAACCGGGTCGGTGGCACTGAAGCTTTCTTT. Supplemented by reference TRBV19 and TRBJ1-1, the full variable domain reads DGGITQSPKYLFRKEGQNVTLSCEQNLNHDAMYWYRQDPGQGLRLIYYSQIVNDFQKGDIAEGYSVSREKKESFPLTVTSAQKNPTAFYLCAANRVGGTEAFFGQGTRLTVV.

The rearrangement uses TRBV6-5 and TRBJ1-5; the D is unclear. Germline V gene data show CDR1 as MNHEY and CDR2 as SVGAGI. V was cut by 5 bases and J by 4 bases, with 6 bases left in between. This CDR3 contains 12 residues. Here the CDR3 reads CASSKGNQPQHF. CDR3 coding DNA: TGTGCCAGCAGTAAAGGGAATCAGCCCCAGCATTTT.

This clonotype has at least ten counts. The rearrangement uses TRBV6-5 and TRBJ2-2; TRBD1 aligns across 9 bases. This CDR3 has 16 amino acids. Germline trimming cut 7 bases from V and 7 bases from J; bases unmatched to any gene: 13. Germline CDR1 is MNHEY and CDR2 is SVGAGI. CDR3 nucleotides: TGTGCCAGCAAATCTACAGGGGGCGCGTCGGTCGGGGAGCTGTTTTTT. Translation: CASKSTGGASVGELFF.

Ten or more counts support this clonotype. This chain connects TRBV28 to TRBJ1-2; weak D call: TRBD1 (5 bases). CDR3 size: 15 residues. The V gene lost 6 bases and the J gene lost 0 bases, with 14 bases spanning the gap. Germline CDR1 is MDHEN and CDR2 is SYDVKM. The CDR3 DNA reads TGTGCCAGCAGGGGGACTCGTTCCACTAACTATGGCTACACCTTC. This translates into CASRGTRSTNYGYTF.

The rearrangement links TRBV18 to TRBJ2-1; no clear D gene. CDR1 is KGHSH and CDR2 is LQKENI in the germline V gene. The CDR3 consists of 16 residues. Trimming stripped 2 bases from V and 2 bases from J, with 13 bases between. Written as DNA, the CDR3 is TGTGCCAGCTCACCAATACCCGGCCCAGCCTACAATGAGCAGTTCTTC. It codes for CASSPIPGPAYNEQFF.

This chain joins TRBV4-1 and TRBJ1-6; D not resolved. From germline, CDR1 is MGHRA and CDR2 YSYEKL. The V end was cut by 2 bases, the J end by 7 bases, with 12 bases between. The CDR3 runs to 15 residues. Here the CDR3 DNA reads TGCGCCAGCAGCCAAACAATTGTCGCAAATTCACCCCTCCACTTT. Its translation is CASSQTIVANSPLHF.

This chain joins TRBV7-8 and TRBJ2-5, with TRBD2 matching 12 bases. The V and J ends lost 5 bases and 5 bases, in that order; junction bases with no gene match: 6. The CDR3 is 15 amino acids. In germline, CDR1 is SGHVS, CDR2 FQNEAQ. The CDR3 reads CASSQLAGGPETQYF. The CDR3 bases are TGTGCCAGCAGCCAGCTAGCGGGAGGGCCTGAGACCCAGTACTTC. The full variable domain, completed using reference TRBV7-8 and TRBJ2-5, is GAGVSQSPRYKVAKRGQDVALRCDPISGHVSLFWYQQALGQGPEFLTYFQNEAQLDKSGLPSDRFFAERPEGSVSTLKIQRTQQEDSAVYLCASSQLAGGPETQYFGPGTRLLVL.

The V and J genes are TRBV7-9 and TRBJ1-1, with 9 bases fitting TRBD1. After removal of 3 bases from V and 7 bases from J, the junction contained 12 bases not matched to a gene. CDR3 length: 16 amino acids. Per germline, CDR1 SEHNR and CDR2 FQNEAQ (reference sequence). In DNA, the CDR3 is TGTGCCAGCAGCTTCTCCCTGCTGACAGGGGGTAATGAAGCTTTCTTT. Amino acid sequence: CASSFSLLTGGNEAFF.

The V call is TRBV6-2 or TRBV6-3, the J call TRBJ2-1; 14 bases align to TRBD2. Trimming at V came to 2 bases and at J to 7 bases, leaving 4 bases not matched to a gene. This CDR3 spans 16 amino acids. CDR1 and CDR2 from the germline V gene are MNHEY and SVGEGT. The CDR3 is CASSYRTSGGRNEQFF. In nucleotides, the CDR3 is TGTGCCAGCAGTTACAGGACTAGCGGGGGGAGGAATGAGCAGTTCTTC.

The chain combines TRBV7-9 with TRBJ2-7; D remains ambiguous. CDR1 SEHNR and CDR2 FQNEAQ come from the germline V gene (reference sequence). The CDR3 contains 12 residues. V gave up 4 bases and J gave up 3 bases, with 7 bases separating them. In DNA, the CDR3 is TGTGCCAGCAGCTCCGCCATCTACGAGCAGTACTTC. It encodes CASSSAIYEQYF.

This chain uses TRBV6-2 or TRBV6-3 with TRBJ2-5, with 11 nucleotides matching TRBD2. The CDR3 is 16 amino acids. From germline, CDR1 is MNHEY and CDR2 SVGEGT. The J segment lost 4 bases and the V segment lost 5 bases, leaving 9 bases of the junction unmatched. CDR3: CASSRTTSGSGETQYF. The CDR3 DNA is TGTGCCAGCAGTCGCACAACTAGCGGGAGTGGAGAGACCCAGTACTTC.

The DNA of the CDR3 is TGCAGCGTTGGTTTCTCAACAGGGAAGTTAGCAGGGCAGTTCTTC. Translation: CSVGFSTGKLAGQFF. The chain joins TRBV29-1 to TRBJ2-1; D is possibly TRBD1 (6 bases). Germline CDR1 SQVTM, CDR2 ANQGSEA. The CDR3 covers 15 residues. The V gene lost 4 bases and the J gene lost 12 bases, with 25 bases spanning the gap.

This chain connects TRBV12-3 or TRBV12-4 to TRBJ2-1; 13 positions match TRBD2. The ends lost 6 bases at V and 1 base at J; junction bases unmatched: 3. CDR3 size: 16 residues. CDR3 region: CASRRLAGGSYNEQFF. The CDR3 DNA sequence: TGTGCCAGCAGGCGACTAGCGGGAGGATCCTACAATGAGCAGTTCTTC.

The CDR3 DNA reads TGTGCCAGCAGCTTAGTGGCAGCCGGGAGGGAGCTGTTTTTT. Its protein is CASSLVAAGRELFF. The gene calls are TRBV7-2 and TRBJ2-2; D possibly corresponds to TRBD2 (5 bases). V lost 1 base and J 9 bases, leaving 12 bases between the germline ends. CDR3 length: 14 amino acids. CDR1 and CDR2 (germline): SGHTA, FQGNSA.

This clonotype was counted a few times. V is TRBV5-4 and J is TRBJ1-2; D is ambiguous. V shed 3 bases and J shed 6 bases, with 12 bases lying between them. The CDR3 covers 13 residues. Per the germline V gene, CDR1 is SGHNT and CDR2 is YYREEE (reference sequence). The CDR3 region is CASSWVGWDGYTF. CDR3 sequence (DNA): TGTGCCAGCAGCTGGGTAGGGTGGGATGGCTACACCTTC.

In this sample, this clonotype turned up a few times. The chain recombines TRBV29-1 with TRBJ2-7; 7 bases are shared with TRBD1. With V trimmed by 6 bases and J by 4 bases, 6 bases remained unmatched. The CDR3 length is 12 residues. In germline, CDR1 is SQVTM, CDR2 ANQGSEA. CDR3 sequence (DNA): TGCAGCGTCCGACAGGGTCAATACGAGCAGTACTTC. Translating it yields CSVRQGQYEQYF.

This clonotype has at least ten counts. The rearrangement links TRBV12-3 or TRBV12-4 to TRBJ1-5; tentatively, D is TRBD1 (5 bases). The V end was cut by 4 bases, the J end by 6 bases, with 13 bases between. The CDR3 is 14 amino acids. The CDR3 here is CASSYTFQGQPQHF. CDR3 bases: TGTGCCAGCAGTTACACCTTCCAGGGTCAGCCCCAGCATTTT.

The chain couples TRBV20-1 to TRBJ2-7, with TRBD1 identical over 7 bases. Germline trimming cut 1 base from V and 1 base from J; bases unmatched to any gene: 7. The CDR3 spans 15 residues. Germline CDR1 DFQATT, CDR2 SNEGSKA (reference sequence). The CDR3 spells CSARGQGRLSYEQYV. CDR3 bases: TGCAGTGCTAGAGGACAGGGCAGATTATCCTACGAGCAGTACGTC.

The CDR3 sequence is CASTASSYGYTF. The CDR3 DNA reads as TGTGCCAGTACGGCTTCAAGCTATGGCTACACCTTC. The gene calls are TRBV19 and TRBJ1-2; no clear D gene. The germline gives CDR1 LNHDA, CDR2 SQIVND (reference sequence). V was pared by 7 bases and J by 4 bases, with 10 bases between. CDR3 length equals 12 residues.

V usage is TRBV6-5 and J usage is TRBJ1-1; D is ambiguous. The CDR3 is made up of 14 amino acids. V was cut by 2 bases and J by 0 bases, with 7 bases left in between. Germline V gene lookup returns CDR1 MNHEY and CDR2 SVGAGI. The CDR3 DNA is TGTGCCAGCAGTTACATCGGTTTGAACACTGAAGCTTTCTTT. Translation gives CASSYIGLNTEAFF.

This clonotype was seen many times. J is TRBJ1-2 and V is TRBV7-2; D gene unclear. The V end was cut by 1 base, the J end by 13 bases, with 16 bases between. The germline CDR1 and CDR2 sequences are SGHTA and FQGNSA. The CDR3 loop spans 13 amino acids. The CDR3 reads CASSLEDPQAITF. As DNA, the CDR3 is TGTGCCAGCAGCTTAGAGGACCCCCAGGCGATCACCTTC.

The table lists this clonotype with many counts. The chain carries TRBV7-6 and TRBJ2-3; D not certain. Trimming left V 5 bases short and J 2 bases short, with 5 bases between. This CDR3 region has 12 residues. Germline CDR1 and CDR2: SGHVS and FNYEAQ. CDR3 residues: CASSETTDTQYF. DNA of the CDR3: TGTGCCAGCAGCGAGACCACAGATACGCAGTATTTT.

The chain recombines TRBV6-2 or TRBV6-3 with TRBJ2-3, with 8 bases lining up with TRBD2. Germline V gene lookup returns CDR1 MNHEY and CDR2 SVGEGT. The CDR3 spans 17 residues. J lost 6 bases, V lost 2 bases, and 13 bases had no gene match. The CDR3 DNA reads TGTGCCAGCAGTTACCAGGGGACTAGATCATCATCTGATACGCAGTATTTT. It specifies CASSYQGTRSSSDTQYF.